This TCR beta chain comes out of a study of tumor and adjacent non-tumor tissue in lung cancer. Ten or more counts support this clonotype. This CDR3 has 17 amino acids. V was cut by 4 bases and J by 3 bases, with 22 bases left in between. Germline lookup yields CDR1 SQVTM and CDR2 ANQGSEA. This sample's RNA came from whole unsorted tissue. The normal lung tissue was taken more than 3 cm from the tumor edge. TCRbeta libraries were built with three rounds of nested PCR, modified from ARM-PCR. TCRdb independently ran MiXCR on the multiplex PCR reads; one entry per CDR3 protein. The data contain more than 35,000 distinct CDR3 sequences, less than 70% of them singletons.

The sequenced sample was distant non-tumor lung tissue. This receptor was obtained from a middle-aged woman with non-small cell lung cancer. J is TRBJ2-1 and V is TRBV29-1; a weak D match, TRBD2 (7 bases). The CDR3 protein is CSVGGGGGAYSYNEQFF. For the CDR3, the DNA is TGCAGCGTTGGTGGGGGAGGGGGGGCCTATAGCTACAATGAGCAGTTCTTC.